One sample yielded the 30 T cell receptor beta chains listed below, sequenced in a study of T cells in Graves' hyperthyroidism and ophthalmopathy. The CDR3 regions of TCR beta were amplified from RNA transcripts. Initially, a first-round RT-PCR of the TCR CDR3 employed the HTBI primer set. TCRdb analysed the multiplex PCR reads with MiXCR anew, one entry per CDR3 protein. The sample lists 300,000 to 400,000 distinct CDR3 sequences, approximately 15% occurring once. Sequenced: blood. The receptor set was obtained from a woman in her twenties or thirties with Graves' hyperthyroidism.

There are many counts of this clonotype. The chain carries TRBV6-1 and TRBJ1-5, with a possible D match to TRBD1 (6 bases). The germline V gene encodes CDR1 MNHNS and CDR2 SASEGT. Trimming stripped 5 bases from V and 4 bases from J, with 15 bases between. This CDR3 region has 15 residues. CDR3 DNA sequence: TGTGCCAGCAGTTCCTACCGGGACACAAATCAGCCCCAGCATTTT. It codes for CASSSYRDTNQPQHF.

This clonotype appeared a few times. The rearrangement uses TRBV3-1 and TRBJ2-1, with D uncertain. Germline V gene sequence: CDR1 LGHDT, CDR2 YNNKEL (reference sequence). The CDR3 covers 17 residues. Trimming took off 3 bases at V and 0 bases at J, with 15 bases between the two ends. The CDR3 here is CASSHVWSLSSYNEQFF. The CDR3 DNA follows: TGTGCCAGCAGCCACGTCTGGTCTTTGAGCTCCTACAATGAGCAGTTCTTC.

The rearrangement uses TRBV9 and TRBJ1-1; the D is unclear. The CDR3 sequence is 14 residues long. The germline V gene has CDR1 SGDLS and CDR2 YYNGEE. V lost 0 bases to trimming and J lost 1 base, with 7 bases between them. CDR3 nucleotide sequence: TGTGCCAGCAGCGTAGAATCCGCGAACACTGAAGCTTTCTTT. Translation gives CASSVESANTEAFF.

V gene TRBV7-6 combines with J gene TRBJ1-5, with 10 nucleotides matching TRBD1. V lost 5 bases and J lost 6; bases outside the gene matches: 7. The V gene's germline CDR1 is SGHVS and CDR2 FNYEAQ. This CDR3 contains 15 residues. The chain's CDR3 is CASSLGQGVGQPQHF. The CDR3, as DNA: TGTGCCAGCAGCCTTGGACAGGGGGTGGGTCAGCCCCAGCATTTT.

J is TRBJ1-5 and V is TRBV5-1; TRBD1 might be the D (6 bases). The germline gives CDR1 SGHRS, CDR2 YFSETQ. Trimming removed 3 bases from V and 3 bases from J, with 13 bases in between. This CDR3 comprises 15 residues. The CDR3 sequence: CASSSGAGNNQPQHF. The CDR3 nucleotides are TGCGCCAGCAGCTCAGGGGCGGGCAACAATCAGCCCCAGCATTTT.

This clonotype has more than one count but fewer than ten. This sequence joins TRBV30 and TRBJ1-6; possibly TRBD1 for D (5 bases). The V gene's germline CDR1 is GTSNPN and CDR2 SVGIG (reference sequence). The CDR3 is made up of 12 amino acids. Deletions cut 4 bases from V and 8 bases from J, with 9 bases between. CDR3 sequence (DNA): TGTGCCTGGACAGGGACCGATTCACCCCTCCACTTT. Amino acid sequence: CAWTGTDSPLHF.

This clonotype was observed many times. The chain employs TRBV2 and TRBJ2-3, with 11 positions matching TRBD2. V shed 5 bases, J shed 2 bases, and the junction held 3 bases outside the gene matches. Germline CDR1 and CDR2: SNHLY and FYNNEI. This CDR3 spans 15 amino acids. The CDR3 is CASSLAGGYTDTQYF. The CDR3 DNA sequence: TGTGCCAGCAGTTTAGCGGGAGGGTACACAGATACGCAGTATTTT.

There are many counts of this clonotype. The chain combines TRBV6-1 with TRBJ2-1, with TRBD1 matching 8 bases. The germline CDR1 and CDR2 sequences are MNHNS and SASEGT. This CDR3 is 15 amino acids long. V was clipped by 7 bases and J by 3 bases; unmatched bases: 8. The CDR3 coding sequence is TGTGCCAGCATGCCGCTAGGACAGGGCTACAATGAGCAGTTCTTC. Its protein is CASMPLGQGYNEQFF.

This clonotype was seen ten or more times. The chain employs TRBV2 and TRBJ1-2, with D uncertain. V was cut by 6 bases and J by 1 base, with 9 bases left in between. CDR3 length: 13 amino acids. CDR1 is SNHLY and CDR2 is FYNNEI in the germline V gene. The CDR3 nucleotides are TGTGCCAGCAGGTCCCGGGTTAACTATGGCTACACCTTC. Translating it yields CASRSRVNYGYTF.

This chain connects TRBV4-3 to TRBJ1-1; no reliable D call. Germline CDR1 LGHNA, CDR2 YSLEER. V shed 4 bases and J shed 7 bases, with 16 bases lying between them. CDR3 size: 14 residues. CDR3 DNA: TGCGCCAGCAGCCCTGCCTCCGGCGGAAATGAAGCTTTCTTT. It is translated as CASSPASGGNEAFF.

This clonotype was seen a few times. DNA for the CDR3: TGTGCCAGCAGCCGATACGGACCAGGCAATGAGCAGTTCTTC. Its translation: CASSRYGPGNEQFF. The chain employs TRBV7-3 and TRBJ2-1; D remains unclear. The germline CDR1 and CDR2 sequences are SGHTA and FQGTGA. Deletions cut 5 bases from V and 6 bases from J, with 14 bases between. The CDR3 has 14 residues.

V is TRBV29-1 and J is TRBJ2-5; TRBD1 matches at 7 bases. This CDR3 has 13 residues. Trimming at V came to 4 bases and at J to 2 bases, leaving 4 bases not matched to a gene. Germline CDR1 reads SQVTM; CDR2 reads ANQGSEA. The CDR3 nucleotides read TGCAGCGTTGCCCGGACAGGACAAGAGACCCAGTACTTC. Its protein product is CSVARTGQETQYF.

This sequence joins TRBV29-1 and TRBJ2-7; D not certain. The CDR3 extends over 12 amino acids. V was pared by 3 bases and J by 1 base, with 7 bases between. Germline CDR1 and CDR2: SQVTM and ANQGSEA. The CDR3 DNA reads as TGCAGCGTTGAGTCCCAGTCCTACGAGCAGTACTTC. It translates to CSVESQSYEQYF.

This clonotype occurred a few times. Here the CDR3 reads CASSTGQGPAFF. For the CDR3, the DNA is TGTGCCAGCAGCACCGGACAGGGCCCAGCTTTCTTT. The chain has TRBV5-6 and TRBJ1-1; 8 bases are shared with TRBD1. V gave up 4 bases and J gave up 10 bases; unmatched junction bases: 6. This CDR3 has 12 residues. The germline CDR1 and CDR2 sequences are SGHDT and YYEEEE.

This clonotype has ten or more counts. The gene calls are TRBV11-2 and TRBJ1-3, with D tentatively TRBD1 (6 bases). Germline lookup yields CDR1 SGHAT and CDR2 FQNNGV. This CDR3 is 15 amino acids long. The V gene lost 4 bases and the J gene lost 3 bases, with 13 bases spanning the gap. This CDR3 reads CASSYPTGSGNTIYF. In nucleotides, the CDR3 is TGTGCCAGCAGCTACCCTACAGGGAGTGGAAACACCATATATTTT.

This clonotype was picked up a small number of times. J is TRBJ1-6 and V is TRBV14; a possible D gene is TRBD1 (5 bases). Trimming took 0 bases from V and 7 from J, leaving 13 bases between them. CDR3 length: 16 amino acids. Germline loops: CDR1 SGHDN, CDR2 FVKESK. The CDR3 is CASSQEFGTGNSPLHF. As DNA, the CDR3 is TGTGCCAGCAGCCAAGAGTTCGGGACGGGAAATTCACCCCTCCACTTT.

This clonotype was detected only a few times. The V and J genes are TRBV6-1 and TRBJ2-1, with D hard to call. From germline, CDR1 is MNHNS and CDR2 SASEGT. Trimming removed 5 bases from V and 10 bases from J, with 9 bases in between. The CDR3 runs 11 residues. The CDR3 reads CASSPPPEQFF. The CDR3 DNA reads TGTGCCAGCAGTCCCCCCCCCGAGCAGTTCTTC.

Ten or more counts support this clonotype. The CDR3 reads CASSPGTVAKNIQYF. The CDR3 nucleotides are TGTGCCAGCAGTCCCGGGACAGTAGCCAAAAACATTCAGTACTTC. The chain carries TRBV2 and TRBJ2-4; TRBD1 agrees at 7 bases. CDR1 is SNHLY and CDR2 is FYNNEI in the germline V gene. The CDR3 runs to 15 residues. Unmatched junction bases numbered 4, after V lost 5 bases and J lost 0 bases.

This clonotype was seen repeatedly, ten times or more. One junction end disagrees with the germline gene, perhaps due to a read error. V usage is TRBV5-1 and J usage is TRBJ2-7; possibly TRBD1 or TRBD2 for D (5 bases each). CDR3 length equals 12 residues. CDR1 is SGHRS and CDR2 is YFSETQ in the germline V gene. The CDR3 spells CASSLEGYEQYF. As DNA, the CDR3 is TGTGCCAGCAGCTTAGAGGGGTACGAGCAGTACTTC.

The chain has TRBV18 and TRBJ2-1; the match to TRBD1 covers 8 bases. This CDR3 is built from 16 residues. The V gene's germline CDR1 is KGHSH and CDR2 LQKENI. Trimming took 4 bases from V and 7 from J; bases not matched to a gene: 12. The CDR3 reads CASSLRPGQGENEQFF. DNA for the CDR3: TGTGCCAGCTCACTAAGGCCCGGACAGGGTGAGAATGAGCAGTTCTTC.

In this sample, this clonotype turned up many times. V and J are TRBV11-2 and TRBJ2-2; 9 nucleotides align to TRBD1. This CDR3 comprises 16 residues. V lost 8 bases to trimming and J lost 0 bases; unmatched junction nucleotides: 7. Germline V gives CDR1 SGHAT, CDR2 FQNNGV. The CDR3 spells CASGTGGLTNTGELFF. The CDR3, as DNA: TGTGCCAGCGGTACAGGGGGCCTTACGAACACCGGGGAGCTGTTTTTT.

This rearrangement joins TRBV4-3 to TRBJ2-3, with 8 bases lining up with TRBD1. The CDR3 consists of 15 residues. Germline CDR1 is LGHNA and CDR2 is YSLEER. V dropped 0 bases and J dropped 7; count of bases not matched to a gene: 6. CDR3 bases: TGCGCCAGCAGCCAAGATTACAGGGGGGTTCATACGCAGTATTTT. Residues: CASSQDYRGVHTQYF.

This clonotype was seen at least ten times. This chain uses TRBV7-9 with TRBJ2-5; the D gene is possibly TRBD2 (6 bases). This CDR3 has 14 amino acids. Per the germline V gene, CDR1 is SEHNR and CDR2 is FQNEAQ (reference sequence). Trimming stripped 4 bases from V and 1 base from J, with 10 bases between. The CDR3 DNA follows: TGTGCCAGCAGCTCGGGGGTCCTCCAAGAGACCCAGTACTTC. Amino acids: CASSSGVLQETQYF.

This clonotype was seen ten or more times. The junction does not match germline at one end; this may be a read error. V and J are TRBV20-1 and TRBJ2-7, with 7 bases lining up with TRBD2. Germline V CDR1 and CDR2: DFQATT, SNEGSKA (reference sequence). The CDR3 is 12 residues long. CDR3 in amino acids: CSAGTITYDQYF. The CDR3 DNA follows: TGCAGTGCTGGGACTATTACCTACGATCAGTACTTC.

The table lists this clonotype with many counts. The rearrangement links TRBV5-1 to TRBJ2-2, with TRBD2 identical over 7 bases. From germline, CDR1 is SGHRS and CDR2 YFSETQ. After removal of 5 bases from V and 3 bases from J, the junction contained 4 bases not matched to a gene. CDR3 length equals 14 residues. This chain's CDR3 is CASRPSGDTGELFF. DNA for the CDR3: TGCGCCAGCAGGCCTAGCGGAGACACCGGGGAGCTGTTTTTT.

Ten or more counts support this clonotype. This rearrangement joins TRBV20-1 to TRBJ2-3; 9 positions match TRBD1. The junction had 10 bases not matched to a gene; V was cut back by 5 bases and J by 4 bases. The germline CDR1 and CDR2 sequences are DFQATT and SNEGSKA (reference sequence). The CDR3 is made up of 15 amino acids. The CDR3 DNA is TGCAGTGCTGAATACCGGGACAGGGACCCAGATACGCAGTATTTT. Amino acid sequence: CSAEYRDRDPDTQYF.

The genes are TRBV28 and TRBJ2-7, with a possible D match to TRBD2 (5 bases). The germline V gene encodes CDR1 MDHEN and CDR2 SYDVKM. V was trimmed by 4 bases and J by 5 bases, leaving 18 bases between them. The CDR3 consists of 15 residues. This CDR3 is CASSSPGRGRDEQYF. The CDR3 bases are TGTGCCAGCAGTTCCCCCGGACGGGGAAGGGACGAGCAGTACTTC.

The chain uses TRBV30 and TRBJ2-7; 9 bases align to TRBD1. The germline gives CDR1 GTSNPN, CDR2 SVGIG (reference sequence). The CDR3 is made up of 14 amino acids. After removal of 1 base from V and 2 bases from J, the junction contained 3 bases not matched to a gene. Here the CDR3 DNA reads TGTGCCTGGAGTGGGACAGGGGTCCCCTACGAGCAGTACTTC. Its translation: CAWSGTGVPYEQYF.

This clonotype was recorded at least ten times. The V gene is TRBV7-9, the J gene TRBJ2-5; the D is unclear. Germline V gene sequence: CDR1 SEHNR, CDR2 FQNEAQ (reference sequence). CDR3 length: 14 residues. The germline V and J ends were trimmed by 3 bases and 2 bases, with 10 bases remaining between them. The DNA for the CDR3 is TGTGCCAGCAGCTTTGACCGTAAGCAAGAGACCCAGTACTTC. As protein: CASSFDRKQETQYF.

The table lists this clonotype with a few counts. The V and J genes are TRBV12-3 or TRBV12-4 and TRBJ1-3; D may be TRBD1 (5 bases). The CDR3 is 14 residues long. V was clipped by 3 bases and J by 2 bases, with 8 bases between them. CDR3 sequence: CASSLGRAGNTIYF. The CDR3 bases are TGTGCCAGCAGTTTGGGCAGGGCTGGAAACACCATATATTTT.